A single sample is the source of the 27 T cell receptor beta chains below, sequenced in a study of cytomegalovirus exposure and HLA in healthy donors. PCR was performed using 60 Vbeta and 13 Jbeta primers. The method was immunoSEQ multiplex PCR; TCRdb's version includes in-frame clones alone and lacks a portion of them. Of approximately 150,000 clones listed, roughly 80% were seen once; the top ten hold around 4.5%. Sequenced: PBMCs. These receptors were taken from a woman between 40 and 50 years old in good health and CMV-seropositive.

The CDR3 reads CASSAHPGETQYF. CDR3 in DNA: TGTGCCAGCAGCGCTCACCCCGGGGAGACCCAGTACTTC. The rearrangement joins TRBV6-4 to TRBJ2-5; D uncertain. The CDR3 covers 13 residues. V was shortened by 6 bases and J by 5 bases, with 13 bases between the two germline ends. Germline V gene sequence: CDR1 MRHNA, CDR2 SNTAGT.

V usage is TRBV7-3 and J usage is TRBJ2-3, with 10 bases fitting TRBD2. V was clipped by 4 bases and J by 2 bases; unmatched bases: 15. In germline, CDR1 is SGHTA, CDR2 FQGTGA. The CDR3 consists of 19 residues. CDR3 sequence (DNA): TGTGCCAGCAGCTCCTTGGAGCTAGCGGGAGAAGGAAACACAGATACGCAGTATTTT. This encodes CASSSLELAGEGNTDTQYF.

The chain recombines TRBV7-6 with TRBJ2-2; no definite D call. CDR1 is SGHVS and CDR2 is FNYEAQ in the germline V gene. This CDR3 comprises 14 residues. Trimming removed 3 bases from V and 4 bases from J, with 9 bases in between. CDR3 protein: CASSFLRSTGELFF. CDR3 nucleotides: TGTGCCAGCAGCTTTTTGCGATCCACCGGGGAGCTGTTTTTT.

This CDR3 reads CALGGGFTDTQYF. CDR3 DNA: TGTGCCCTGGGAGGCGGTTTCACAGATACGCAGTATTTT. V gene TRBV30 combines with J gene TRBJ2-3; D possibly corresponds to TRBD2 (6 bases). CDR1 is GTSNPN, CDR2 SVGIG, per germline (reference sequence). CDR3 length equals 13 residues. Trimming cost V 8 bases and J 2 bases, with 14 bases left between them.

The chain couples TRBV4-2 to TRBJ1-4; a weak D match, TRBD1 (6 bases). V shed 0 bases and J shed 4 bases, with 9 bases lying between them. Looked up from germline, CDR1 is LGHNA and CDR2 is YNFKEQ. The CDR3 loop spans 15 amino acids. The CDR3 loop reads CASSQEQGDNEKLFF. The CDR3 DNA reads as TGTGCCAGCAGCCAAGAACAGGGTGATAATGAAAAACTGTTTTTT.

V is TRBV14 and J is TRBJ1-4; unclear D gene. The germline gives CDR1 SGHDN, CDR2 FVKESK. This CDR3 region has 16 residues. V dropped 4 bases and J dropped 6 bases, with 18 bases sitting between them. CDR3 DNA: TGTGCCAGCAGCCCACGCACGGGGATGAAGGATGAAAAACTGTTTTTT. This codes for CASSPRTGMKDEKLFF.

The genes are TRBV9 and TRBJ1-4, with a weak D call TRBD1 (5 bases). The V and J ends lost 4 bases and 5 bases respectively, with 15 bases between them. The germline V gene encodes CDR1 SGDLS and CDR2 YYNGEE. The length of the CDR3 is 15 residues. The CDR3 here is CASSIGGALNEKLFF. DNA for the CDR3: TGTGCCAGCAGCATCGGAGGGGCGCTAAATGAAAAACTGTTTTTT.

This rearrangement joins TRBV30 to TRBJ2-7, with 9 bases lining up with TRBD2. Trimming removed 5 bases from V and 2 bases from J; junction bases left unmatched: 10. Germline CDR1 and CDR2: GTSNPN and SVGIG (reference sequence). The CDR3 is made up of 15 amino acids. Written as DNA, the CDR3 is TGTGCCTGGCAAGCTAGCGGGATCCCCCCCTACGAGCAGTACTTC. The encoded protein is CAWQASGIPPYEQYF.

This clone was seen a handful of times. The V call is TRBV14, the J call TRBJ2-1; 10 bases line up with TRBD2. The germline V gene encodes CDR1 SGHDN and CDR2 FVKESK. With 5 bases clipped from V and 6 bases from J, the junction kept 10 bases outside the gene matches. This CDR3 is built from 16 residues. As DNA, the CDR3 is TGTGCCAGCAGCACGCGATCTAGCGGGAGTAGCAATGAGCAGTTCTTC. This encodes CASSTRSSGSSNEQFF.

The J gene is TRBJ2-1, the V gene TRBV7-9, with 11 positions matching TRBD2. After removal of 5 bases from V and 6 bases from J, the junction contained 9 bases not matched to a gene. Germline V CDR1 and CDR2: SEHNR, FQNEAQ (reference sequence). This CDR3 is 16 amino acids long. Here the CDR3 DNA reads TGTGCCAGCAGCCCCAGTAGCGGGAGGGCCGCCAATGAGCAGTTCTTC. As protein: CASSPSSGRAANEQFF.

The rearrangement uses TRBV6-6 and TRBJ1-5; no clear D gene. With 0 bases removed from V and 4 bases from J, the gap between germline ends came to 13 bases. This CDR3 contains 16 residues. The germline CDR1 and CDR2 sequences are MNHNY and SVGAGI (reference sequence). CDR3 protein: CASSYSRAQANQPQHF. In nucleotides, the CDR3 is TGTGCCAGCAGTTACTCGAGGGCCCAGGCAAATCAGCCCCAGCATTTT.

CDR3 loop: CASASHTGELFF. In DNA form, the CDR3 reads TGTGCTAGTGCGTCCCACACCGGGGAGCTGTTTTTT. The gene calls are TRBV12-5 and TRBJ2-2; D unresolved. Germline-derived CDR1 and CDR2 are LGHNT and FRNRAP. Trimming took 7 bases from V and 3 from J, leaving 6 bases between them. The CDR3 runs 12 residues.

The rearrangement uses TRBV30 and TRBJ1-1, with 7 nucleotides matching TRBD1. J was trimmed by 0 bases and V by 4 bases; bases with no gene match: 5. The germline CDR1 and CDR2 sequences are GTSNPN and SVGIG (reference sequence). The CDR3 sequence is 14 residues long. The CDR3 is CAWNTGALNTEAFF. The CDR3 nucleotides are TGTGCCTGGAACACAGGGGCCCTGAACACTGAAGCTTTCTTT.

The V call is TRBV7-3, the J call TRBJ2-1; 11 bases are shared with TRBD2. Losses at the gene ends were 5 bases for V and 8 bases for J; bases not matched to a gene: 11. Germline lookup yields CDR1 SGHTA and CDR2 FQGTGA. This CDR3 has 16 amino acids. The CDR3 bases are TGTGCCAGCAGCCCTAGCGGGGGGAAGGGTAAAGATGAGCAGTTCTTC. It codes for CASSPSGGKGKDEQFF.

This clone was found many times. The genes are TRBV10-1 and TRBJ1-1; a possible D gene is TRBD1 (6 bases). CDR3 length: 13 amino acids. The germline V gene has CDR1 WNHNN and CDR2 SYGVQD (reference sequence). V was cut by 6 bases and J by 0 bases, with 8 bases left in between. The CDR3 here is CASRDSLNTEAFF. The CDR3 region has the DNA TGCGCCAGCAGGGACAGTTTGAACACTGAAGCTTTCTTT.

V gene TRBV28 combines with J gene TRBJ2-7, with TRBD1 identical over 9 bases. V was pared by 1 base and J by 4 bases, with 5 bases of the junction left unmatched. The germline V gene has CDR1 MDHEN and CDR2 SYDVKM. This CDR3 spans 15 amino acids. This chain's CDR3 is CASSLSRTGVYEQYF. CDR3 DNA: TGTGCCAGCAGTTTATCGAGGACAGGGGTGTACGAGCAGTACTTC.

The chain links TRBV27 to TRBJ2-1; 8 bases are a match to TRBD2. This CDR3 has 14 residues. Germline trimming cut 8 bases from V and 6 bases from J; bases unmatched to any gene: 9. Germline V gene data show CDR1 as MNHEY and CDR2 as SMNVEV (reference sequence). CDR3 sequence reads: CASALGRGGNEQFF. In DNA, the CDR3 is TGTGCCAGCGCCCTAGGACGGGGGGGCAATGAGCAGTTCTTC.

This clone was recorded once. J is TRBJ1-2 and V is TRBV29-1; D might be TRBD1 (5 bases). Germline values: CDR1 SQVTM, CDR2 ANQGSEA. The CDR3 consists of 13 residues. V gave up 4 bases and J gave up 4 bases, with 13 bases separating them. CDR3 coding DNA: TGCAGCGTTGTGACGGACACCCTCTATGGCTACACCTTC. It yields the protein CSVVTDTLYGYTF.

This clone was recorded a few times. CDR3 protein: CASTLGVVGNQPQHF. The CDR3 DNA sequence: TGTGCCAGCACCCTAGGAGTGGTTGGCAATCAGCCCCAGCATTTT. This chain joins TRBV28 and TRBJ1-5; D call uncertain. Germline V gene lookup returns CDR1 MDHEN and CDR2 SYDVKM. With 7 bases removed from V and 2 bases from J, the gap between germline ends came to 15 bases. The CDR3 loop spans 15 amino acids.

The chain carries TRBV5-1 and TRBJ2-3, with D possibly being TRBD2 (5 bases). This CDR3 has 17 amino acids. The V and J ends lost 0 bases and 1 base respectively, with 15 bases between them. Looked up from germline, CDR1 is SGHRS and CDR2 is YFSETQ. Here the CDR3 DNA reads TGCGCCAGCAGCTTGGAATCGGGAAGCTTGGGCACAGATACGCAGTATTTT. Translating it yields CASSLESGSLGTDTQYF. Using reference TRBV5-1 and TRBJ2-3 for the parts outside the CDR3, the full variable domain is KAGVTQTPRYLIKTRGQQVTLSCSPISGHRSVSWYQQTPGQGLQFLFEYFSETQRNKGNFPGRFSGRQFSNSRSEMNVSTLELGDSALYLCASSLESGSLGTDTQYFGPGTRLTVL.

The chain uses TRBV2 and TRBJ1-2; the match to TRBD1 covers 8 bases. This CDR3 spans 12 amino acids. V gave up 9 bases and J gave up 3 bases; unmatched junction bases: 3. Germline V gene sequence: CDR1 SNHLY, CDR2 FYNNEI. This CDR3 reads CARKTGDYGYTF. CDR3 sequence (DNA): TGTGCCAGAAAGACAGGGGACTATGGCTACACCTTC.

J is TRBJ2-5 and V is TRBV4-3, with TRBD1 identical over 7 bases. CDR1 is LGHNA and CDR2 is YSLEER in the germline V gene. V trimming: 2 bases; J trimming: 5 bases; junction bases outside the gene matches: 11. The CDR3 runs 16 residues. The CDR3 nucleotides read TGCGCCAGCAGCCAATTCGGCAGGGGGTCGTCTGAGACCCAGTACTTC. This sequence encodes CASSQFGRGSSETQYF.

The V and J genes are TRBV30 and TRBJ2-1, with 8 bases matching TRBD2. V dropped 1 base and J dropped 8; count of bases not matched to a gene: 16. The CDR3 extends over 17 amino acids. Per the germline V gene, CDR1 is GTSNPN and CDR2 is SVGIG (reference sequence). CDR3 region: CAWSAGLSSGSLDEQFF. The CDR3 bases are TGTGCCTGGAGTGCGGGACTTTCTAGCGGGTCCCTCGATGAGCAGTTCTTC. The full variable domain, its missing parts supplied by reference TRBV30 and TRBJ2-1, is SQTIHQWPATLVQPVGSPLSLECTVEGTSNPNLYWYRQAAGRGLQLLFYSVGIGQISSEVPQNLSASRPQDRQFILSSKKLLLSDSGFYLCAWSAGLSSGSLDEQFFGPGTRLTVL.

V gene TRBV5-5 combines with J gene TRBJ1-2, with D maybe TRBD1 (5 bases). CDR1 and CDR2 (germline): SGHKS, YYEKEE (reference sequence). Trimming pared 4 bases from V and 0 bases from J, leaving 13 bases between. There are 15 residues in the CDR3. The CDR3 here is CASSPTDRANYGYTF. CDR3 nucleotide sequence: TGTGCCAGCAGCCCGACAGATAGAGCTAACTATGGCTACACCTTC.

A single count supports this clone. The V gene is TRBV5-5, the J gene TRBJ1-5, with D unresolved. V was trimmed by 4 bases and J by 0 bases, leaving 11 bases between them. The CDR3 consists of 15 residues. CDR1 is SGHKS, CDR2 YYEKEE, per germline (reference sequence). The CDR3 loop is CASSLGVYSNQPQHF. Written as DNA, the CDR3 is TGTGCCAGCAGCCTTGGTGTCTATAGCAATCAGCCCCAGCATTTT.

This chain joins TRBV9 and TRBJ2-5; D gene unclear. The germline V gene encodes CDR1 SGDLS and CDR2 YYNGEE. V dropped 4 bases and J dropped 9 bases, with 13 bases sitting between them. The CDR3 runs to 12 residues. This CDR3 is CASSTNYGAQYF. CDR3 sequence (DNA): TGTGCCAGCAGCACAAACTACGGAGCCCAGTACTTC. Filled out from reference TRBV9 and TRBJ2-5, the complete variable domain reads DSGVTQTPKHLITATGQRVTLRCSPRSGDLSVYWYQQSLDQGLQFLIQYYNGEERAKGNILERFSAQQFPDLHSELNLSSLELGDSALYFCASSTNYGAQYFGPGTRLLVL.

The chain has TRBV6-1 and TRBJ1-1; tentatively, D is TRBD1 (6 bases). Trimming took off 6 bases at V and 1 base at J, with 12 bases between the two ends. Germline loops: CDR1 MNHNS, CDR2 SASEGT. The CDR3 has 14 residues. In nucleotides, the CDR3 is TGTGCCAGCAGACCGGGGGGACAGAACACTGAAGCTTTCTTT. Amino acids: CASRPGGQNTEAFF.